This TCR beta chain was identified during a study of T cells in Graves' hyperthyroidism and ophthalmopathy. The germline gives CDR1 GTSNPN, CDR2 SVGIG (reference sequence). Trimming took 5 bases from V and 3 from J, leaving 11 bases between them. This CDR3 region has 13 residues. TCR beta CDR3 regions were amplified from RNA transcripts. With the HTBI primer set, the TCR CDR3 went through a first round of RT-PCR. TCRdb passed the multiplex PCR reads through MiXCR, listing each CDR3 protein once. The table shows over 400,000 distinct CDR3 sequences, with roughly 14% occurring only once. Study-wide points: A 13 V-J signature model discriminated ophthalmopathy versus stable hyperthyroidism.

This clonotype was observed a few times. Antigen: not known. Ophthalmopathy patients all had a Clinical Activity Score of at least 3, a NOSPECS grade of at least 4 and disease under 3 months old. PBMCs were collected from an approximately 9 ml volume of fresh peripheral blood. The clonotype was recovered from a young man with Graves' ophthalmopathy. The chain joins TRBV30 to TRBJ1-5, with D unclear. The source material was blood. The CDR3 loop reads CAWSGSHNQPQHF. The CDR3 region has the DNA TGTGCCTGGTCCGGGAGCCACAATCAGCCCCAGCATTTT. The full variable domain, completed using reference TRBV30 and TRBJ1-5, is SQTIHQWPATLVQPVGSPLSLECTVEGTSNPNLYWYRQAAGRGLQLLFYSVGIGQISSEVPQNLSASRPQDRQFILSSKKLLLSDSGFYLCAWSGSHNQPQHFGDGTRLSIL.